This T cell receptor beta chain was captured in a study of control samples from healthy donors and cancer patients. The data were produced by immunoSEQ multiplex PCR, yet TCRdb's version contains in-frame clones alone and is incomplete. The data contain some 40,000 clones, approximately 94% of them singletons. V shed 3 bases and J 0 bases; nucleotides not matched to a gene: 2. Germline lookup yields CDR1 SEHNR and CDR2 FQNEAQ (reference sequence). This CDR3 spans 16 amino acids. The material sequenced was blood. The chain combines TRBV7-9 with TRBJ1-6; TRBD1 aligns across 7 bases. This sequence originates from a man in his sixties in good health. In DNA, the CDR3 is TGTGCCAGCAGCTTGACAGGGAGCTCCTATAATTCACCCCTCCACTTT. Translating it yields CASSLTGSSYNSPLHF.